This paragraph covers one T cell receptor beta chain sequence. Looked up from germline, CDR1 is SNHLY and CDR2 is FYNNEI. This CDR3 spans 14 amino acids. The V and J ends lost 3 bases and 0 bases respectively, with 8 bases between them. The data are from a study of blood T cell repertoires in COVID-19. Study summary: T cells, B-cell-depleted T cells, or PBMCs supplied cDNA or gDNA.

Sequencing was performed with immunoSEQ multiplex PCR; in TCRdb, only in-frame clones are kept and a portion is missing. The sample carries about 74,000 clones, roughly nine tenths recorded once. The sequencing sample was made of peripheral blood. The V call is TRBV2, the J call TRBJ1-1; D remains unclear. The clonotype originates from a man between 45 and 60 years old with COVID-19, enrolled during active disease. DNA for the CDR3: TGTGCCAGCAGTGAGCGTTTAATGAACACTGAAGCTTTCTTT. This gives the protein CASSERLMNTEAFF.